Below, 10 T cell receptor beta chains from the same sample are listed, as sequenced in a study of response to subunit inactivated influenza vaccine. TCRdb re-called the RT-PCR reads with MiXCR, one entry per CDR3 protein. The table has 550,000 to 650,000 distinct CDR3 sequences, over 9.5% seen once; the top ten hold around 9.6%. The source was PBMCs from blood, collected on the day of vaccination. The origin of the receptors is a man in his fifties or sixties who received an inactivated influenza vaccine.

This clonotype was seen more than once but under ten times. The chain joins TRBV15 to TRBJ2-3, with D possibly called TRBD1 or TRBD2 (5 bases each). Germline CDR1 and CDR2: LNHNV and YYDKDF (reference sequence). V lost 4 bases and J 0 bases, leaving 11 bases between the germline ends. This CDR3 region has 15 residues. CDR3 sequence reads: CATSTPGRSTDTQYF. The CDR3 DNA is TGTGCCACCAGCACTCCGGGACGTAGCACAGATACGCAGTATTTT.

A few counts support this clonotype. V and J are TRBV12-3 or TRBV12-4 and TRBJ2-1, with 9 bases that match TRBD2. With 6 bases clipped from V and 7 bases from J, the junction kept 7 bases outside the gene matches. CDR3 length equals 14 residues. In DNA, the CDR3 is TGTGCCAGCAGGGGTCCTAGCGGGGAGAATGAGCAGTTCTTC. It yields the protein CASRGPSGENEQFF.

CDR3 loop: CASRFKNIQYF. The CDR3 DNA is TGTGCCAGCAGGTTTAAAAACATTCAGTACTTC. The chain links TRBV12-3 or TRBV12-4 to TRBJ2-4; D remains ambiguous. V was clipped by 6 bases and J by 4 bases, with 4 bases between them. The CDR3 spans 11 residues.

This clonotype was recorded a few times. The rearrangement joins TRBV24-1 to TRBJ1-2; 7 bases line up with TRBD1. The CDR3 runs 14 residues. V lost 3 bases and J lost 8; bases outside the gene matches: 8. Germline loops: CDR1 KGHDR, CDR2 SFDVKD. The CDR3 DNA reads TGTGCCACCAGTGATGTACAGGGGTTAGGGGGCTACACCTTC. Its protein product is CATSDVQGLGGYTF.

This clonotype was recorded a few times. The chain uses TRBV5-1 and TRBJ1-2; D is undetermined. The V end lost 4 bases, the J end lost 2 bases, and 15 bases lay between the germline ends. Looked up from germline, CDR1 is SGHRS and CDR2 is YFSETQ. The CDR3 loop spans 15 amino acids. CDR3 nucleotide sequence: TGCGCCAGCAGCCCCGGCGGGGTCAAAAACTATGGCTACACCTTC. Amino acid sequence: CASSPGGVKNYGYTF.

This clonotype was counted between two and nine times. V gene TRBV29-1 combines with J gene TRBJ2-2, with 14 bases aligning to TRBD2. The CDR3 loop spans 18 amino acids. The ends lost 4 bases at V and 2 bases at J; junction bases unmatched: 9. Looked up from germline, CDR1 is SQVTM and CDR2 is ANQGSEA. The CDR3 DNA sequence: TGCAGCGTTGCTAGGACTAGCGGGGGGACCTTTAACACCGGGGAGCTGTTTTTT. This codes for CSVARTSGGTFNTGELFF.

This clonotype was detected a few times. The rearrangement links TRBV20-1 to TRBJ1-4; D gene uncertain. V was pared by 8 bases and J by 5 bases, with 15 bases between. This CDR3 spans 13 amino acids. CDR1 is DFQATT and CDR2 is SNEGSKA in the germline V gene (reference sequence). CDR3 bases: TGCAGTTCTCTACACCGGCTAAATGAAAAACTGTTTTTT. Its translation is CSSLHRLNEKLFF.

This clonotype was found a few times. In nucleotides, the CDR3 is TGTGCCAGCAGTTCAAGCGGCGATTTAGGGGGTAATGAGCAGTTCTTC. Translating gives CASSSSGDLGGNEQFF. The V and J genes are TRBV28 and TRBJ2-1; possible D gene TRBD1, 6 bases. V dropped 4 bases and J dropped 7 bases, with 20 bases sitting between them. Germline V gene lookup returns CDR1 MDHEN and CDR2 SYDVKM. The CDR3 totals 16 residues.

The chain recombines TRBV6-4 with TRBJ2-1; D remains ambiguous. V dropped 2 bases and J dropped 4 bases, with 15 bases sitting between them. The CDR3 has 16 amino acids. Germline CDR1 is MRHNA and CDR2 is SNTAGT. The CDR3 DNA reads TGTGCCAGCAGTGACGCGGTATCAGCGCCGTACAATGAGCAGTTCTTC. Encoded protein: CASSDAVSAPYNEQFF.

The rearrangement joins TRBV5-6 to TRBJ2-5; D gene unclear. This CDR3 has 15 amino acids. Trimming took off 4 bases at V and 1 base at J, with 14 bases between the two ends. Germline V lookup: CDR1 SGHDT, CDR2 YYEEEE. CDR3 in DNA: TGTGCCAGCAGCAAAGACGCCGAGACCCAAGAGACCCAGTACTTC. Its protein is CASSKDAETQETQYF.